This is a list of T cell receptor beta chains from one sample in a study of T cell responses to AZD1222 COVID-19 vaccine. Assay: immunoSEQ multiplex PCR; the TCRdb copy retains only in-frame clones and omits some. The table has about 84,000 clones, around 84% seen once. Sequenced material: peripheral blood, taken 28 days after the second AZD1222 dose. The receptors come from an adult who received the AZD1222 COVID-19 vaccine. CDR3s include the opening cysteine and the closing phenylalanine or tryptophan. D genes are given only for firm matches. The listing skips clone size in some rows; elsewhere it reads once, few, many or a size class.

d_call j_call v_call clone_size cdr3_aa cdr3_nt
TRBD1 TRBJ2-2 TRBV3-1/TRBV3-2 NA CASSRSTGTGVNTGELFF TGTGCCAGCAGCCGTTCTACTGGGACAGGGGTGAACACCGGGGAGCTGTTTTTT
NA TRBJ1-4 TRBV29-1 NA CSVEGHEKLFF TGCAGCGTTGAGGGACACGAAAAACTGTTTTTT
NA TRBJ1-2 TRBV5-1 NA CASSTPGGASYGYTF TGCGCCAGCAGTACCCCGGGGGGGGCCAGCTATGGCTACACCTTC
NA TRBJ2-2 TRBV6-1 NA CASSEAVLTGELFF TGTGCCAGCAGTGAAGCGGTCCTCACCGGGGAGCTGTTTTTT
TRBD1 TRBJ2-2 TRBV2 NA CASSVSGQGVGELFF TGTGCCAGCAGTGTTAGCGGACAGGGAGTCGGGGAGCTGTTTTTT
NA TRBJ2-1 TRBV30 NA CAWRGGWFF TGTGCCTGGAGGGGGGGCTGGTTCTTC
NA TRBJ2-7 TRBV10-2 NA CASSDQTTRSYEQYF TGCGCCAGCAGTGACCAGACAACCCGCTCCTACGAGCAGTACTTC
NA TRBJ1-5 TRBV21-1 few CASSKKQQYSNQPQHF TGTGCCAGCAGCAAAAAACAGCAGTATAGCAATCAGCCCCAGCATTTT
TRBD2 TRBJ2-6 TRBV4-1 once CASSRRRVAGSSGANVLTF TGCGCCAGCAGCCGCCGAAGGGTAGCGGGGAGCTCTGGGGCCAACGTCCTGACTTTC
TRBD2 TRBJ2-3 TRBV5-1 NA CASSLAEFSGGYTDTQYF TGCGCCAGCAGCTTGGCCGAGTTTAGCGGGGGGTACACAGATACGCAGTATTTT
NA TRBJ1-1 TRBV6-5 NA CASSAGSTEAFF TGTGCCAGCAGCGCGGGGAGCACTGAAGCTTTCTTT
NA TRBJ2-6 TRBV7-8 NA CASSTGQRFTSGANVLTF TGTGCCAGCAGCACAGGACAGAGATTTACCTCTGGGGCCAACGTCCTGACTTTC
TRBD1 TRBJ2-2 TRBV27 NA CASSSRQGANTGELFF TGTGCCAGCAGTTCGCGACAGGGCGCGAACACCGGGGAGCTGTTTTTT
TRBD2 TRBJ2-5 TRBV29-1 NA CSARGLAGGGETQYF TGCAGCGCCCGGGGACTAGCGGGGGGAGGGGAGACCCAGTACTTC
TRBD1 TRBJ1-6 TRBV19 NA CASSGRGQGTSPLHF TGTGCCAGTAGTGGCCGGGGACAGGGAACTTCACCCCTCCACTTT
TRBD2 TRBJ2-3 TRBV7-2 NA CASSLISGISTDTQYF TGTGCCAGCAGCCTCATTAGCGGGATCAGCACAGATACGCAGTATTTT
TRBD1 TRBJ1-4 TRBV19 NA CASSPGQGGNEKLFF TGTGCCAGTAGCCCCGGACAGGGAGGGAATGAAAAACTGTTTTTT
NA TRBJ2-7 TRBV4-2 NA CASSQGVGAGVYEQYF TGTGCCAGCAGCCAAGGCGTTGGAGCAGGCGTCTACGAGCAGTACTTC
TRBD1 TRBJ2-2 TRBV7-2 once CASSLTGGGGELFF TGTGCCAGCAGCTTGACAGGGGGTGGCGGGGAGCTGTTTTTT
NA TRBJ1-2 TRBV28 once CASSLDNYGYTF TGTGCCAGCAGTCTGGACAACTATGGCTACACCTTC
TRBD2 TRBJ2-3 TRBV9 NA CASSVGTSDSTDTQYF TGTGCCAGCAGCGTCGGGACTAGCGATAGCACAGATACGCAGTATTTT
TRBD2 TRBJ2-7 TRBV4-2 NA CASSRQRGGYEQYF TGTGCCAGCAGCCGCCAACGGGGGGGCTACGAGCAGTACTTC
NA TRBJ1-3 TRBV3-1/TRBV3-2 NA CASGGHAGNTIYF TGTGCCAGCGGGGGACACGCTGGAAACACCATATATTTT
NA TRBJ1-1 TRBV10-3 NA CATAHWNTEAFF TGTGCCACCGCGCATTGGAACACTGAAGCTTTCTTT
TRBD2 TRBJ2-1 TRBV18 NA CASSPGLADNEQFF TGTGCCAGCTCACCGGGACTAGCAGACAATGAGCAGTTCTTC
NA TRBJ1-1 TRBV30 NA CAWSVLRGGGTEAFF TGTGCCTGGAGTGTACTCCGGGGGGGAGGAACTGAAGCTTTCTTT
TRBD1 TRBJ2-1 TRBV19 NA CATRDRGYNEQFF TGTGCCACTAGGGACAGGGGTTACAATGAGCAGTTCTTC
NA TRBJ1-5 TRBV5-6 NA CASSLSNQPQHF TGTGCCAGCAGCTTGAGCAATCAGCCCCAGCATTTT
TRBD1 TRBJ1-3 TRBV28 NA CASSPPGTGGGWRNTIYF TGTGCCAGCAGTCCCCCCGGGACAGGGGGCGGTTGGCGAAACACCATATATTTT
NA TRBJ2-1 TRBV19 NA CASSMSFSSYNEQFF TGTGCCAGTAGTATGAGCTTCAGCTCCTACAATGAGCAGTTCTTC
TRBD2 TRBJ2-3 TRBV7-2 NA CASRLGRGGPDTQYF TGTGCCAGCAGATTGGGGCGGGGGGGCCCAGATACGCAGTATTTT
NA TRBJ1-1 TRBV28 once CASKLGNTEAFF TGTGCCAGCAAACTAGGGAACACTGAAGCTTTCTTT
TRBD1 TRBJ2-2 TRBV19 NA CASSNRDRGVTGELFF TGTGCCAGTAGTAACCGGGACAGGGGTGTCACCGGGGAGCTGTTTTTT
TRBD1 TRBJ1-1 TRBV6-4 NA CASSKDRLNTEAFF TGTGCCAGCAGTAAGGACAGGCTGAACACTGAAGCTTTCTTT
NA TRBJ2-1 TRBV5-1 NA CASSFYRPKYEQFF TGCGCCAGCAGCTTTTACAGGCCGAAGTATGAGCAGTTCTTC
TRBD2 TRBJ2-5 TRBV18 NA CASSPGTSGQETQYF TGTGCCAGCTCACCGGGGACTAGCGGACAAGAGACCCAGTACTTC
NA TRBJ2-4 TRBV28 NA CASSFPGENIQYF TGTGCCAGCAGTTTCCCAGGGGAAAACATTCAGTACTTC
NA TRBJ2-1 TRBV10-3 NA CAISAYGENEQFF TGTGCCATCAGTGCTTATGGGGAAAATGAGCAGTTCTTC
TRBD2 TRBJ2-7 TRBV6-5 NA CASSYLTSGSSYEQYF TGTGCCAGCAGTTACCTAACTAGCGGTAGCTCCTACGAGCAGTACTTC
NA TRBJ1-2 TRBV12-3/TRBV12-4 NA CASSPGREGYTF TGTGCCAGCAGTCCGGGGCGGGAAGGCTACACCTTC
NA TRBJ1-5 TRBV4-2 few CASSRTTAGNQPQHF TGTGCCAGCAGCCGCACGACGGCAGGCAATCAGCCCCAGCATTTT
NA TRBJ2-1 TRBV7-7 NA CASSLSGSAHNEQFF TGTGCCAGCAGCTTATCGGGTTCCGCGCACAATGAGCAGTTCTTC
NA TRBJ1-3 TRBV7-9 NA CASSLGPWGKNTIYF TGTGCCAGCAGCTTAGGGCCCTGGGGAAAAAACACCATATATTTT
NA TRBJ2-2 TRBV6-5 NA CASPGTKNTGELFF TGTGCCAGTCCCGGGACAAAGAACACCGGGGAGCTGTTTTTT
NA TRBJ1-2 TRBV6-6 NA CASSPPQGYGYTF TGTGCCAGCAGCCCCCCACAGGGATATGGCTACACCTTC
TRBD2 TRBJ2-3 TRBV7-2 NA CASSLQGGSTDTQYF TGTGCCAGCAGCTTACAGGGAGGGAGCACAGATACGCAGTATTTT
TRBD2 TRBJ2-7 TRBV10-1 NA CASRLRTSGGPTPHEQYF TGCGCCAGCAGACTGCGGACTAGCGGGGGGCCCACCCCCCACGAGCAGTACTTC
NA TRBJ2-4 TRBV14 NA CASSQVGTKNIQYF TGTGCCAGCAGCCAAGTCGGGACCAAAAACATTCAGTACTTC
NA TRBJ2-5 TRBV24-1 NA CATSDGGQGLQETQYF TGTGCCACCAGTGATGGCGGGCAGGGGCTCCAAGAGACCCAGTACTTC
NA TRBJ2-7 TRBV6-6 NA CASSYAGGSYEQYF TGTGCCAGCAGTTATGCCGGGGGATCCTACGAGCAGTACTTC
NA TRBJ1-5 TRBV3-1/TRBV3-2 NA CASSQGHAEPQHF TGTGCCAGCAGCCAAGGACACGCCGAGCCCCAGCATTTT
NA TRBJ2-3 TRBV28 NA CASSFWGPTDTQYF TGTGCCAGCAGTTTCTGGGGGCCCACAGATACGCAGTATTTT
NA TRBJ2-3 TRBV5-4 NA CASSGGAGRRTDTQYF TGTGCCAGCAGCGGGGGGGCGGGCCGGCGGACAGATACGCAGTATTTT
NA TRBJ2-3 TRBV5-1 NA CASSLAFAGSKTGDTQYF TGCGCCAGCAGCTTGGCCTTTGCAGGGTCAAAGACAGGAGATACGCAGTATTTT